This TCR beta chain was sequenced during a study of blood T cell repertoires in COVID-19. Study information: The United States, Italy and Spain supplied acute and convalescent COVID-19 samples. From T cells, B-cell-depleted T cells, or PBMCs came the material, which was cDNA or gDNA.

With V trimmed by 0 bases and J by 0 bases, 6 bases remained unmatched. The CDR3 is 17 amino acids. In germline, CDR1 is SNHLY, CDR2 FYNNEI. Per the original methods: How many nucleated cells were present was estimated from reference gene primer amplification. Sequencing used immunoSEQ multiplex PCR; TCRdb keeps in-frame clones, though not all of them. That table is the source of V, J and clone size, and D and trimming were worked out from the DNA. This table holds 95,000 to 150,000 clones, about three quarters found once. The J gene is TRBJ2-3, the V gene TRBV2; 7 bases agree with TRBD1. This TCR was recovered from a human donor with acute or convalescent COVID-19. The donor label of this sample is uncertain. Sequenced input: peripheral blood. CDR3 sequence (DNA): TGTGCCAGCAGTGAAGCGCAGACAGGGCCCAGCACAGATACGCAGTATTTT. Translation gives CASSEAQTGPSTDTQYF.